Here is one T cell receptor beta chain with its context. Its antigen remains unidentified. The record originates from a study of cytomegalovirus exposure and HLA in healthy donors. For the study at large: Falling in the Caucasian-associated ancestry cluster were roughly 80% of around 370 genotyped donors. The study, taken as a whole, reports: Relative to equally common others, HLA-associated TCR beta chains showed greater clonal expansion in a later analysis. Some V segments (TRBV6-2 and TRBV6-3 among them) were excluded as indistinguishable.

The CDR3 has 14 amino acids. Germline V lookup: CDR1 MGHRA, CDR2 YSYEKL. The V end was cut by 3 bases, the J end by 3 bases, with 9 bases between. It was with 60 Vbeta and 13 Jbeta primers that the PCR ran. Clones were sequenced by immunoSEQ multiplex PCR, and TCRdb holds only the in-frame ones, with some missing. In the table there are some 150,000 clones, 76% of which are singletons. The chain has TRBV4-1 and TRBJ2-4; D remains ambiguous. This receptor was identified in a female donor in good health and CMV-seronegative. Sequenced material: PBMCs. CDR3 in amino acids: CASSHPLVKNIQYF. CDR3 DNA sequence: TGCGCCAGCAGCCACCCACTCGTCAAAAACATTCAGTACTTC.